Below are 23 T cell receptor beta chains sequenced from a single sample in a study of cytomegalovirus exposure and HLA in healthy donors. With 60 Vbeta and 13 Jbeta primers, the PCR was carried out. The table came from immunoSEQ multiplex PCR; TCRdb's copy has only in-frame clones and leaves some out. Of tens of thousands of clones listed, 75% to 90% are singletons. Sequences were obtained from PBMCs. The receptor set was obtained from a woman in her 30s in good health and CMV-seropositive.

V is TRBV29-1 and J is TRBJ2-3; 13 bases are shared with TRBD2. The germline V gene encodes CDR1 SQVTM and CDR2 ANQGSEA. CDR3 size: 18 residues. With 1 base clipped from V and 5 bases from J, the junction kept 12 bases outside the gene matches. The CDR3, as DNA: TGCAGCGTTGAAGTCCCCCTGACTAGCGGGAGGTTGGTAGATACGCAGTATTTT. It codes for CSVEVPLTSGRLVDTQYF.

This clone was recorded a few times. The J gene is TRBJ2-6, the V gene TRBV5-5, with a weak D call TRBD1 (7 bases). V lost 2 bases, J lost 4 bases, and 16 bases lay in between. The length of the CDR3 is 17 residues. The V gene's germline CDR1 is SGHKS and CDR2 YYEKEE (reference sequence). The CDR3 DNA sequence: TGTGCCAGCAGCTTAGCCCCCAGGGGGGCCGGGGCCAACGTCCTGACTTTC. It translates to CASSLAPRGAGANVLTF.

V is TRBV2 and J is TRBJ1-3, with D possibly matching TRBD1 (6 bases). Germline lookup yields CDR1 SNHLY and CDR2 FYNNEI. CDR3 length: 15 residues. Trimming left V 6 bases short and J 1 base short, with 13 bases between. CDR3 DNA: TGTGCCAGCAGGAGGGACATTCTTTCTGGAAACACCATATATTTT. Translation: CASRRDILSGNTIYF.

This clone was counted a single time. V and J are TRBV19 and TRBJ2-3, with 8 bases aligning to TRBD1. The CDR3 has 13 residues. Germline V gives CDR1 LNHDA, CDR2 SQIVND (reference sequence). The ends lost 5 bases at V and 3 bases at J; junction bases unmatched: 1. CDR3 DNA: TGTGCCAGTAGTGGGGACAGGACAGATACGCAGTATTTT. Encoded protein: CASSGDRTDTQYF.

The rearrangement links TRBV19 to TRBJ2-2; D may be TRBD2 (5 bases). The V gene lost 3 bases and the J gene lost 0 bases, with 11 bases spanning the gap. Germline-derived CDR1 and CDR2 are LNHDA and SQIVND (reference sequence). CDR3 length equals 16 residues. CDR3 amino acids: CASSIMSGTNTGELFF. CDR3 nucleotide sequence: TGTGCCAGTAGTATTATGAGCGGAACGAACACCGGGGAGCTGTTTTTT.

The genes are TRBV4-2 and TRBJ2-7; tentatively, D is TRBD2 (6 bases). From germline, CDR1 is LGHNA and CDR2 YNFKEQ. The V gene lost 0 bases and the J gene lost 3 bases, with 18 bases spanning the gap. This CDR3 region has 17 residues. CDR3 nucleotides: TGTGCCAGCAGCCAAGACCCGGGGACTCTGGCCCTCTACGAGCAGTACTTC. Amino acids: CASSQDPGTLALYEQYF.

This chain links TRBV5-1 with TRBJ2-7, with a possible D match to TRBD1 (6 bases). Trimming removed 0 bases from V and 5 bases from J, with 6 bases in between. This CDR3 comprises 12 residues. Germline-derived CDR1 and CDR2 are SGHRS and YFSETQ. CDR3 nucleotides: TGCGCCAGCAGCTTGGGGGGGCACGAGCAGTACTTC. It codes for CASSLGGHEQYF.

The rearrangement links TRBV5-1 to TRBJ1-6, with 7 bases aligning to TRBD1. The J segment lost 2 bases and the V segment lost 4 bases, leaving 15 bases of the junction unmatched. This CDR3 contains 19 residues. Germline CDR1 is SGHRS and CDR2 is YFSETQ. The CDR3 bases are TGCGCCAGCAGCCCGTCACCGGGACAGATAAGGCCCTATAATTCACCCCTCCACTTT. It codes for CASSPSPGQIRPYNSPLHF.

The CDR3 protein is CASSLWDRGGTEAFF. CDR3 coding DNA: TGCGCCAGCAGCTTATGGGACAGGGGTGGCACTGAAGCTTTCTTT. The rearrangement joins TRBV5-1 to TRBJ1-1, with 10 bases aligning to TRBD1. V dropped 2 bases and J dropped 4; count of bases not matched to a gene: 5. Per germline, CDR1 SGHRS and CDR2 YFSETQ. This CDR3 region has 15 residues.

The V and J genes are TRBV13 and TRBJ2-5; D gene unclear. V was shortened by 0 bases and J by 0 bases, with 11 bases between the two germline ends. The germline V gene encodes CDR1 PRHDT and CDR2 FYEKMQ (reference sequence). The CDR3 loop spans 16 amino acids. The CDR3 protein is CASSLGPHEHQETQYF. CDR3 DNA sequence: TGTGCCAGCAGCTTAGGCCCCCATGAGCACCAAGAGACCCAGTACTTC.

This clone was detected once. The rearrangement uses TRBV5-1 and TRBJ1-2; 9 bases match TRBD1. The CDR3 is 14 amino acids. Germline CDR1 reads SGHRS; CDR2 reads YFSETQ. With V trimmed by 3 bases and J by 8 bases, 8 bases remained unmatched. As DNA, the CDR3 is TGCGCCAGCAGCTGGGGACAGGGTGGAGAAGGCTACACCTTC. This translates into CASSWGQGGEGYTF. Full variable domain (rest looked up from reference TRBV5-1 and TRBJ1-2): KAGVTQTPRYLIKTRGQQVTLSCSPISGHRSVSWYQQTPGQGLQFLFEYFSETQRNKGNFPGRFSGRQFSNSRSEMNVSTLELGDSALYLCASSWGQGGEGYTFGSGTRLTVV.

In DNA, the CDR3 is TGTGCCATCAGTCCGACTAGCGGGAGGCTCTTCATATACAATGAGCAGTTCTTC. Translated, it gives CAISPTSGRLFIYNEQFF. The chain recombines TRBV10-3 with TRBJ2-1; 13 nucleotides align to TRBD2. Trimming at V came to 5 bases and at J to 4 bases, leaving 11 bases not matched to a gene. This CDR3 is 18 amino acids long. Germline loops: CDR1 ENHRY, CDR2 SYGVKD.

The chain uses TRBV5-6 and TRBJ2-3; 9 bases are a match to TRBD1. The CDR3 runs to 14 residues. Trimming took 0 bases from V and 8 from J; bases not matched to a gene: 4. Germline V gene sequence: CDR1 SGHDT, CDR2 YYEEEE. CDR3 amino acids: CASSLGDRVRTQYF. DNA of the CDR3: TGTGCCAGCAGCTTGGGGGACAGGGTTCGTACGCAGTATTTT.

This rearrangement joins TRBV9 to TRBJ2-5; 8 bases match TRBD1. V was pared by 0 bases and J by 0 bases, with 7 bases of the junction left unmatched. CDR3 length equals 17 residues. CDR1 is SGDLS and CDR2 is YYNGEE in the germline V gene. The CDR3 spells CASSVGIAGGNQETQYF. The CDR3 DNA reads as TGTGCCAGCAGCGTAGGAATTGCAGGGGGCAACCAAGAGACCCAGTACTTC.

This clone was seen just once. The chain recombines TRBV6-1 with TRBJ1-1; weak D call: TRBD1 (6 bases). The germline CDR1 and CDR2 sequences are MNHNS and SASEGT. Trimming shortened V by 5 bases and J by 0 bases, and 13 bases separated the two germline ends. CDR3 size: 15 residues. The CDR3 loop reads CASSSGQNMNTEAFF. The CDR3 nucleotides are TGTGCCAGCAGTTCAGGACAGAACATGAACACTGAAGCTTTCTTT.

The J gene is TRBJ2-5, the V gene TRBV10-1; D is undetermined. Germline V gene sequence: CDR1 WNHNN, CDR2 SYGVQD (reference sequence). This CDR3 is 14 amino acids long. The V end lost 0 bases, the J end lost 5 bases, and 10 bases lay between the germline ends. Here the CDR3 DNA reads TGCGCCAGCAGTGAGTCGACTCAAAGGGAGACCCAGTACTTC. Translating it yields CASSESTQRETQYF.

In this sample, this clone turned up once. This sequence joins TRBV19 and TRBJ2-3; D is uncertain. The germline CDR1 and CDR2 sequences are LNHDA and SQIVND (reference sequence). CDR3 length: 11 amino acids. With 3 bases removed from V and 6 bases from J, the gap between germline ends came to 4 bases. The CDR3 DNA reads TGTGCCAGTAGTATCAGGGATACGCAGTATTTT. The encoded protein is CASSIRDTQYF.

V usage is TRBV27 and J usage is TRBJ1-1; 8 bases map to TRBD1. V trimming: 6 bases; J trimming: 1 base; junction bases outside the gene matches: 7. Germline V gene sequence: CDR1 MNHEY, CDR2 SMNVEV (reference sequence). This CDR3 contains 15 residues. Written as DNA, the CDR3 is TGTGCCAGCAGAAGACAGGGGACCCAGAACACTGAAGCTTTCTTT. It yields the protein CASRRQGTQNTEAFF.

The chain links TRBV7-9 to TRBJ1-4; the match to TRBD1 covers 7 bases. This CDR3 region has 14 residues. Trimming removed 5 bases from V and 7 bases from J; junction bases left unmatched: 7. Germline V CDR1 and CDR2: SEHNR, FQNEAQ (reference sequence). Here the CDR3 DNA reads TGTGCCAGCAGCCAACGACAGGGTGGTGAAAAACTGTTTTTT. It encodes CASSQRQGGEKLFF. Combining the CDR3 with reference TRBV7-9 and TRBJ1-4 gives the whole variable domain DTGVSQNPRHKITKRGQNVTFRCDPISEHNRLYWYRQTLGQGPEFLTYFQNEAQLEKSRLLSDRFSAERPKGSFSTLEIQRTEQGDSAMYLCASSQRQGGEKLFFGSGTQLSVL.

CDR3 sequence: CASRANRERGQYF. CDR3 DNA: TGTGCCAGCAGAGCTAACAGGGAGCGGGGGCAGTACTTC. The chain has TRBV27 and TRBJ2-7, with D possibly TRBD2 on 7 matching bases. Trimming cost V 6 bases and J 9 bases, with 18 bases left between them. The V gene's germline CDR1 is MNHEY and CDR2 SMNVEV (reference sequence). The CDR3 length is 13 residues.

The V gene is TRBV14, the J gene TRBJ2-5, with a tentative D call TRBD1 (6 bases). V shed 6 bases and J shed 2 bases, with 19 bases lying between them. The CDR3 is 16 residues long. Germline loops: CDR1 SGHDN, CDR2 FVKESK. The CDR3 DNA reads as TGTGCCAGCAGTAACCACGGGACACGGATTCAAGAGACCCAGTACTTC. Encoded protein: CASSNHGTRIQETQYF.

V usage is TRBV15 and J usage is TRBJ1-4; 10 bases are a match to TRBD1. The CDR3 spans 15 residues. V dropped 3 bases and J dropped 5; count of bases not matched to a gene: 3. Germline V gives CDR1 LNHNV, CDR2 YYDKDF (reference sequence). The CDR3 DNA follows: TGTGCCACCAGCAGGGACAGGGGGGTGAATGAAAAACTGTTTTTT. Its protein is CATSRDRGVNEKLFF. Variable domain in full (rest from reference TRBV15 and TRBJ1-4): DAMVIQNPRYQVTQFGKPVTLSCSQTLNHNVMYWYQQKSSQAPKLLFHYYDKDFNNEADTPDNFQSRRPNTSFCFLDIRSPGLGDTAMYLCATSRDRGVNEKLFFGSGTQLSVL.

This clone has only one observation. The chain carries TRBV2 and TRBJ2-7; D unresolved. V lost 6 bases to trimming and J lost 4 bases, with 10 bases between them. Germline assignment: CDR1 SNHLY and CDR2 FYNNEI. This CDR3 region has 12 residues. This CDR3 is CASRFAGYEQYF. CDR3 sequence (DNA): TGTGCCAGCAGGTTCGCAGGTTACGAGCAGTACTTC.